This record looks at one TCR beta chain sequence and its context. The data are from a study of blood T cell repertoires in COVID-19. Study background: The United States, Italy and Spain supplied acute and convalescent COVID-19 samples.

Methods used by the authors: Counts of nucleated cells, estimated from reference gene primer amplification, were obtained. Measured with immunoSEQ multiplex PCR; TCRdb has only the in-frame clones, and not every one. V, J and clone size are those of that table, while D and trimming were read from the DNA. Of about 190,000 clones in the sample, less than 85% were seen once. The CDR3 has 16 residues. J was trimmed by 5 bases and V by 0 bases; bases with no gene match: 6. CDR1 and CDR2 (germline): MGHRA, YSYEKL. The chain couples TRBV4-1 to TRBJ2-1; 8 bases are a match to TRBD2. The sequenced sample was peripheral blood. This receptor was identified in a man in his fifties who had recovered from COVID-19. The CDR3 DNA is TGCGCCAGCAGCCAAGACCCAGCGGGAGTTAACAATGAGCAGTTCTTC. As protein: CASSQDPAGVNNEQFF.